The T cell receptor beta chain under discussion was sequenced for a study of blood T cell repertoires in COVID-19. Study-level information: The cDNA or gDNA used as material had been derived from T cells, B-cell-depleted T cells, or PBMCs.

The Seattle patients joined while their infection was active and were tracked longitudinally afterward. V shed 5 bases and J shed 2 bases, with 19 bases lying between them. This CDR3 has 16 amino acids. The V gene's germline CDR1 is LNHDA and CDR2 SQIVND (reference sequence). Authors' analysis steps: Nucleated cell number was recorded as an estimate derived from reference gene primer amplification. Here immunoSEQ multiplex PCR was the method, and the copy in TCRdb shows in-frame clones only, minus some. V and J calls and clone size are given by that table; D and trimming were obtained from the DNA. The table shows some 120,000 clones, with roughly nine tenths occurring only once.

The sample consisted of peripheral blood. The TCR sequence derives from a man between 60 and 70 years old with COVID-19, enrolled during active disease. The chain carries TRBV19 and TRBJ2-7; perhaps TRBD2 as D (6 bases). The CDR3: CASSFAGTPAAYEQYF. Written as DNA, the CDR3 is TGTGCCAGTAGTTTTGCCGGGACTCCCGCTGCCTACGAGCAGTACTTC.